The 25 T cell receptor beta chains given below trace back to one sample, sequenced in a study of early T cells in non-severe SARS-CoV-2 infection. TCRdb ran MiXCR on the 5' RACE reads and lists one entry per CDR3 protein. The sample includes some 77,000 distinct CDR3 sequences, over 10% of them seen just once. The sample consisted of whole blood. These receptors all stem from an adult who was a healthcare worker with PCR-confirmed SARS-CoV-2 infection or an uninfected control (not recorded which).

The sample holds many counts of this clonotype. The V and J genes are TRBV2 and TRBJ1-5; unclear D gene. CDR3 length: 14 residues. In germline, CDR1 is SNHLY, CDR2 FYNNEI. V was trimmed by 4 bases and J by 3 bases, leaving 10 bases between them. The CDR3 loop reads CASSVVLYNQPQHF. Written as DNA, the CDR3 is TGTGCCAGCAGTGTTGTCCTTTACAATCAGCCCCAGCATTTT.

This clonotype was found a few times. The chain joins TRBV11-2 to TRBJ2-7; D may be TRBD1 (5 bases). The CDR3 extends over 13 amino acids. Germline-derived CDR1 and CDR2 are SGHAT and FQNNGV. With 0 bases removed from V and 5 bases from J, the gap between germline ends came to 8 bases. Here the CDR3 reads CASSLDLGDEQYF. CDR3 in DNA: TGTGCCAGCAGCTTAGATCTAGGGGACGAGCAGTACTTC. Drawing the rest from reference TRBV11-2 and TRBJ2-7, the complete variable domain is EAGVAQSPRYKIIEKRQSVAFWCNPISGHATLYWYQQILGQGPKLLIQFQNNGVVDDSQLPKDRFSAERLKGVDSTLKIQPAKLEDSAVYLCASSLDLGDEQYFGPGTRLTVT.

This clonotype was recorded a few times. V and J are TRBV4-1 and TRBJ2-4, with TRBD1 matching over 9 bases. Germline CDR1 MGHRA, CDR2 YSYEKL. Trimming at V came to 1 base and at J to 15 bases, leaving 13 bases not matched to a gene. This CDR3 comprises 15 residues. The CDR3: CASSQAGDRELSLYF. For the CDR3, the DNA is TGCGCCAGCAGCCAAGCGGGGGACAGGGAACTTTCTTTGTACTTC.

This clonotype came up a few times. This chain joins TRBV7-9 and TRBJ1-3; D not certain. CDR1 is SEHNR, CDR2 FQNEAQ, per germline (reference sequence). This CDR3 region has 16 residues. V was trimmed by 5 bases and J by 2 bases, leaving 16 bases between them. CDR3 region: CASSPGSTVAGNTIYF. CDR3 sequence (DNA): TGTGCCAGCAGCCCAGGCAGCACAGTGGCTGGAAACACCATATATTTT. Full variable domain (outside the CDR3, taken from reference TRBV7-9 and TRBJ1-3): DTGVSQNPRHKITKRGQNVTFRCDPISEHNRLYWYRQTLGQGPEFLTYFQNEAQLEKSRLLSDRFSAERPKGSFSTLEIQRTEQGDSAMYLCASSPGSTVAGNTIYFGEGSWLTVV.

This rearrangement joins TRBV3-1 to TRBJ2-7; 8 bases are a match to TRBD1. CDR1 LGHDT and CDR2 YNNKEL come from the germline V gene (reference sequence). V gave up 1 base and J gave up 4 bases; unmatched junction bases: 3. The CDR3 is 14 amino acids. The CDR3 DNA reads TGTGCCAGCAGCCAAGGGACAGGGCCGTACGAGCAGTACTTC. It is translated as CASSQGTGPYEQYF.

This clonotype occurred many times. The V and J genes are TRBV12-3 or TRBV12-4 and TRBJ1-1; 9 bases are shared with TRBD1. The CDR3 consists of 15 residues. V lost 2 bases to trimming and J lost 4 bases; unmatched junction nucleotides: 5. CDR3 DNA: TGTGCCAGCAGTTTAAGATCACAGGGGGCCACTGAAGCTTTCTTT. The encoded protein is CASSLRSQGATEAFF.

V and J are TRBV15 and TRBJ1-1; TRBD1 matches at 8 bases. The V gene end was trimmed by 3 bases and the J gene end by 3 bases; junction bases not matched to a gene: 3. CDR1 is LNHNV, CDR2 YYDKDF, per germline (reference sequence). There are 14 residues in the CDR3. The CDR3 loop reads CATSRDREYTEAFF. CDR3 DNA: TGTGCCACCAGCAGGGACAGGGAATACACTGAAGCTTTCTTT.

In its sample, this clonotype was seen many times. CDR3 amino acids: CASRRYGLADYNEQFF. CDR3 DNA sequence: TGTGCCAGCAGAAGATATGGACTAGCTGATTACAATGAGCAGTTCTTC. This chain connects TRBV7-2 to TRBJ2-1, with TRBD2 matching over 8 bases. The J segment lost 4 bases and the V segment lost 6 bases, leaving 11 bases of the junction unmatched. This CDR3 spans 16 amino acids. The V gene's germline CDR1 is SGHTA and CDR2 FQGNSA.

This clonotype was seen repeatedly, ten times or more. The chain combines TRBV20-1 with TRBJ1-1; D remains ambiguous. V was pared by 3 bases and J by 3 bases, with 8 bases between. Per germline, CDR1 DFQATT and CDR2 SNEGSKA (reference sequence). This CDR3 contains 12 residues. CDR3 amino acids: CSASLTDTEAFF. The CDR3 coding sequence is TGCAGTGCTAGCCTTACAGACACTGAAGCTTTCTTT.

Notes on this clonotype: The junction departs from germline at one end; a sequencing error may be responsible. The rearrangement joins TRBV7-2 to TRBJ2-3, with TRBD2 identical over 7 bases. CDR3 size: 16 residues. The germline V gene encodes CDR1 SGHTA and CDR2 FQGNSA. The CDR3 region is CASRPRGDYSTETQYF. CDR3 DNA: TGTGCCAGCAGACCCCGAGGGGACTACAGCACAGAAACGCAGTATTTT.

This rearrangement joins TRBV7-9 to TRBJ2-3, with D possibly called TRBD1 or TRBD2 (5 bases each). V lost 5 bases to trimming and J lost 10 bases, with 16 bases between them. The CDR3 extends over 13 amino acids. Germline CDR1 SEHNR, CDR2 FQNEAQ (reference sequence). The CDR3 region is CASSPEGPGPQYF. The CDR3 bases are TGTGCCAGCAGCCCAGAGGGGCCAGGACCGCAGTATTTT.

This clonotype was counted many times. V usage is TRBV20-1 and J usage is TRBJ2-1, with 12 bases lining up with TRBD2. Germline values: CDR1 DFQATT, CDR2 SNEGSKA (reference sequence). The V and J ends lost 6 bases and 7 bases, in that order; junction bases with no gene match: 16. CDR3 length equals 17 residues. The CDR3 coding sequence is TGCAGTGCCCCCCCCCCGAAACTAGCGGGAGGAGGGAATGAGCAGTTCTTC. Translation: CSAPPPKLAGGGNEQFF.

This clonotype was detected many times. The V call is TRBV20-1, the J call TRBJ2-5; D gene ambiguous. CDR1 and CDR2 (germline): DFQATT, SNEGSKA (reference sequence). The CDR3 covers 15 residues. Trimming pared 7 bases from V and 5 bases from J, leaving 23 bases between. CDR3: CSGTARPGTLETQYF. The CDR3 region has the DNA TGCAGTGGTACCGCAAGGCCAGGTACCTTGGAGACCCAGTACTTC.

The chain couples TRBV4-2 to TRBJ1-1, with 7 nucleotides matching TRBD1. The germline V gene encodes CDR1 LGHNA and CDR2 YNFKEQ. Unmatched junction bases numbered 3, after V lost 2 bases and J lost 0 bases. The CDR3 length is 15 residues. The CDR3 region has the DNA TGTGCCAGCAGCCAAACGGGACAGCTGAACACTGAAGCTTTCTTT. It codes for CASSQTGQLNTEAFF.

This clonotype was detected only a few times. V usage is TRBV6-5 and J usage is TRBJ2-1; possible D gene TRBD1, 5 bases. The CDR3 is 12 amino acids. Trimming cost V 2 bases and J 8 bases, with 7 bases left between them. Germline assignment: CDR1 MNHEY and CDR2 SVGAGI. The CDR3 is CASSYGRDEQFF. The CDR3 bases are TGTGCCAGCAGTTACGGCAGGGATGAGCAGTTCTTC.

The CDR3 protein is CASSIRDINEKLFF. The DNA for the CDR3 is TGTGCCAGCAGTATCCGGGATATTAATGAAAAACTGTTTTTT. The chain joins TRBV6-6 to TRBJ1-4; D gene uncertain. The length of the CDR3 is 14 residues. Germline V lookup: CDR1 MNHNY, CDR2 SVGAGI (reference sequence). V dropped 5 bases and J dropped 4 bases, with 11 bases sitting between them.

This clonotype has just a few counts. The rearrangement joins TRBV10-3 to TRBJ2-1; D not certain. The ends were cut back, 5 bases at V and 7 bases at J, with 6 bases in the middle. In germline, CDR1 is ENHRY, CDR2 SYGVKD. This CDR3 has 11 residues. Here the CDR3 DNA reads TGTGCCATCAGTAGGGTTAATGAGCAGTTCTTC. Its translation: CAISRVNEQFF.

This chain joins TRBV29-1 and TRBJ2-1, with unresolved D. Germline CDR1 is SQVTM and CDR2 is ANQGSEA. Deletions cut 6 bases from V and 6 bases from J, with 9 bases between. The CDR3 spans 11 residues. The CDR3 spells CSVSGCNEQFF. For the CDR3, the DNA is TGCAGCGTCTCAGGTTGCAATGAGCAGTTCTTC.

This clonotype has ten or more counts. V is TRBV12-3 or TRBV12-4 and J is TRBJ1-6; TRBD1 matches at 7 bases. This CDR3 has 15 amino acids. The trim removed 5 bases at V and 0 bases at J, leaving 1 base unmatched. CDR3 region: CASSPGGSYNSPLHF. The CDR3 coding sequence is TGTGCCAGCAGTCCAGGGGGCTCCTATAATTCACCCCTCCACTTT.

This clonotype was seen a handful of times. The rearrangement links TRBV29-1 to TRBJ1-2; tentatively, D is TRBD1 (5 bases). The V end lost 5 bases, the J end lost 4 bases, and 8 bases lay between the germline ends. The germline CDR1 and CDR2 sequences are SQVTM and ANQGSEA. The CDR3 extends over 11 amino acids. The CDR3 DNA reads as TGCAGCGTTTATGACAGCTATGGCTACACCTTC. Amino acid sequence: CSVYDSYGYTF.

The table lists this clonotype with many counts. The gene calls are TRBV5-1 and TRBJ1-1; tentative D call: TRBD1 (5 bases). In germline, CDR1 is SGHRS, CDR2 YFSETQ. CDR3 length: 13 residues. V was pared by 3 bases and J by 4 bases, with 10 bases between. CDR3 protein: CASSSSGTTEAFF. In nucleotides, the CDR3 is TGCGCCAGCAGCTCGTCAGGGACCACTGAAGCTTTCTTT.

There are a few counts of this clonotype. The chain couples TRBV20-1 to TRBJ2-3; 12 bases are a match to TRBD2. The CDR3 runs to 15 residues. Looked up from germline, CDR1 is DFQATT and CDR2 is SNEGSKA (reference sequence). Trimming cost V 4 bases and J 4 bases; bases outside gene matches: 6. The CDR3 reads CSATLAGGPPDTQYF. The CDR3 DNA follows: TGCAGTGCTACCCTAGCGGGGGGGCCACCAGATACGCAGTATTTT.

This clonotype was found a few times. The chain couples TRBV30 to TRBJ1-5, with 7 bases identical to TRBD1. The CDR3 runs to 13 residues. Germline loops: CDR1 GTSNPN, CDR2 SVGIG (reference sequence). Losses at the gene ends were 4 bases for V and 7 bases for J; bases not matched to a gene: 7. The CDR3 bases are TGTGCCTGGAACAGGGGCGAGATGCAGCCCCAGCATTTT. This encodes CAWNRGEMQPQHF.

There are a few counts of this clonotype. This sequence joins TRBV6-6 and TRBJ1-5, with D unclear. The germline V gene encodes CDR1 MNHNY and CDR2 SVGAGI (reference sequence). Trimming removed 4 bases from V and 6 bases from J, with 13 bases in between. CDR3 size: 14 residues. CDR3 in DNA: TGTGCCAGCAGTTCCGAGGGAGGGAGTCAGCCCCAGCATTTT. It is translated as CASSSEGGSQPQHF.

The gene calls are TRBV28 and TRBJ2-7; 9 bases are shared with TRBD1. With V trimmed by 0 bases and J by 3 bases, 6 bases remained unmatched. The CDR3 extends over 16 amino acids. Germline loops: CDR1 MDHEN, CDR2 SYDVKM. The CDR3, as DNA: TGTGCCAGCAGTTTATGGTCCGGACAGGGGAACTACGAGCAGTACTTC. The encoded protein is CASSLWSGQGNYEQYF.